What follows are 19 T cell receptor beta chains derived from one specimen sequenced in a study of blood T cell repertoires in COVID-19. TCRdb's copy holds only in-frame clones and misses some; the assay was immunoSEQ multiplex PCR. The sample shows about 120,000 clones, about 90% of them seen only once. Source material: peripheral blood. Receptor source: a woman aged 55-69 years with COVID-19, enrolled during active disease.

The chain is built from TRBV30 and TRBJ1-4, with a weak D call TRBD1 (5 bases). V was clipped by 0 bases and J by 8 bases, with 16 bases between them. Looked up from germline, CDR1 is GTSNPN and CDR2 is SVGIG (reference sequence). The length of the CDR3 is 15 residues. CDR3: CAWSVLWGVGEKLFF. The CDR3 DNA reads as TGTGCCTGGAGTGTACTCTGGGGGGTTGGGGAAAAACTGTTTTTT.

The chain couples TRBV15 to TRBJ2-6; 8 positions agree with TRBD1. This CDR3 contains 17 residues. CDR1 and CDR2 (germline): LNHNV, YYDKDF (reference sequence). With V trimmed by 3 bases and J by 0 bases, 4 bases remained unmatched. CDR3 sequence reads: CATSRGDRTSGANVLTF. The CDR3 nucleotides read TGTGCCACCAGCAGGGGGGACAGGACCTCTGGGGCCAACGTCCTGACTTTC. The full variable domain, in which reference TRBV15 and TRBJ2-6 provide the parts outside the CDR3, is DAMVIQNPRYQVTQFGKPVTLSCSQTLNHNVMYWYQQKSSQAPKLLFHYYDKDFNNEADTPDNFQSRRPNTSFCFLDIRSPGLGDTAMYLCATSRGDRTSGANVLTFGAGSRLTVL.

The chain uses TRBV5-1 and TRBJ1-2; the match to TRBD1 covers 7 bases. V shed 3 bases and J 4 bases; nucleotides not matched to a gene: 3. Germline lookup yields CDR1 SGHRS and CDR2 YFSETQ. This CDR3 has 13 residues. The DNA for the CDR3 is TGCGCCAGCAGCTCGGACAGGATCTATGGCTACACCTTC. Amino acids: CASSSDRIYGYTF.

The CDR3 DNA sequence: TGTGCCAGCAGTACCGGGACAGGGGCTAACTATGGCTACACCTTC. It codes for CASSTGTGANYGYTF. The J gene is TRBJ1-2, the V gene TRBV14; 10 bases are shared with TRBD1. The length of the CDR3 is 15 residues. Germline assignment: CDR1 SGHDN and CDR2 FVKESK. V lost 6 bases, J lost 0 bases, and 4 bases stayed unmatched.

A remark on this clone: This may be a read error: a much more frequent sequence differs by one nucleotide. Other DNA sequences in the same sample also yield this CDR3. The chain is built from TRBV19 and TRBJ1-5, with 10 bases aligning to TRBD1. This CDR3 contains 15 residues. J lost 4 bases, V lost 1 base, and 1 base had no gene match. Germline assignment: CDR1 LNHDA and CDR2 SQIVND (reference sequence). DNA for the CDR3: TGTGCCAGTAGTATAGGGGGACAGGGGAATCAGCCCCAGCATTTT. Translated: CASSIGGQGNQPQHF.

The chain joins TRBV11-1 to TRBJ2-1; D might be TRBD2 (5 bases). The CDR3 length is 16 residues. V gave up 5 bases and J gave up 9 bases, with 23 bases separating them. The germline CDR1 and CDR2 sequences are SGHAT and FQDESV (reference sequence). CDR3 region: CASSRTFGLSGIEQFF. CDR3 coding DNA: TGTGCCAGCAGCCGAACTTTTGGACTTTCGGGGATTGAGCAGTTCTTC.

V is TRBV6-5 and J is TRBJ1-2; D might be TRBD1 (6 bases). Deletions cut 7 bases from V and 8 bases from J, with 17 bases between. CDR3 length: 13 residues. The germline V gene encodes CDR1 MNHEY and CDR2 SVGAGI. CDR3 sequence: CASTPRWGRGYTF. The CDR3 nucleotides are TGTGCCAGCACCCCCAGGTGGGGGCGAGGCTACACCTTC.

V gene TRBV5-1 combines with J gene TRBJ2-1; 9 nucleotides match TRBD1. Trimming at V came to 1 base and at J to 7 bases, leaving 9 bases not matched to a gene. The CDR3 is 16 residues long. The V gene's germline CDR1 is SGHRS and CDR2 YFSETQ. The CDR3: CASSLSGTGSGNEQFF. The CDR3 nucleotides are TGCGCCAGCAGCTTGTCCGGGACAGGGTCGGGTAATGAGCAGTTCTTC.

DNA of the CDR3: TGTGCCAGCAGCTTTACCGGGACAGGGATACAGCCCCAGCATTTT. Translated, it gives CASSFTGTGIQPQHF. This chain connects TRBV7-2 to TRBJ1-5; 9 bases fit TRBD1. Germline CDR1 SGHTA, CDR2 FQGNSA. With 3 bases clipped from V and 7 bases from J, the junction kept 7 bases outside the gene matches. This CDR3 region has 15 residues.

V is TRBV6-5 and J is TRBJ1-1, with D possibly matching TRBD1 (6 bases). Trimming took off 5 bases at V and 7 bases at J, with 17 bases between the two ends. This CDR3 comprises 14 residues. Germline CDR1 MNHEY, CDR2 SVGAGI. CDR3 region: CASSPVLQGVEAFF. CDR3 sequence (DNA): TGTGCCAGCAGTCCAGTACTACAGGGCGTTGAAGCTTTCTTT.

V gene TRBV5-6 combines with J gene TRBJ1-4; the match to TRBD1 covers 7 bases. Germline assignment: CDR1 SGHDT and CDR2 YYEEEE. This CDR3 is 13 amino acids long. J was trimmed by 5 bases and V by 3 bases; bases with no gene match: 1. CDR3 DNA sequence: TGTGCCAGCAGCTCGGGACAGAATGAAAAACTGTTTTTT. Protein product: CASSSGQNEKLFF. The full variable domain, its missing parts supplied by reference TRBV5-6 and TRBJ1-4, is DAGVTQSPTHLIKTRGQQVTLRCSPKSGHDTVSWYQQALGQGPQFIFQYYEEEERQRGNFPDRFSGHQFPNYSSELNVNALLLGDSALYLCASSSGQNEKLFFGSGTQLSVL.

The V gene is TRBV18, the J gene TRBJ2-7, with 9 nucleotides matching TRBD2. The germline gives CDR1 KGHSH, CDR2 LQKENI. The CDR3 loop spans 15 amino acids. V lost 4 bases, J lost 0 bases, and 4 bases stayed unmatched. CDR3 sequence reads: CASSLSGGLSYEQYF. As DNA, the CDR3 is TGTGCCAGCTCACTTAGCGGGGGCCTCTCCTACGAGCAGTACTTC.

The chain carries TRBV5-6 and TRBJ1-5, with D perhaps matching TRBD1 (6 bases). This CDR3 is 16 amino acids long. Germline CDR1 reads SGHDT; CDR2 reads YYEEEE. V was cut by 4 bases and J by 5 bases, with 19 bases left in between. CDR3 sequence reads: CASSQGTVWAHQPQHF. DNA for the CDR3: TGTGCCAGCAGCCAGGGGACGGTTTGGGCGCATCAGCCCCAGCATTTT.

J is TRBJ1-3 and V is TRBV10-3, with D maybe TRBD1 (6 bases). The CDR3 length is 14 residues. Trimming shortened V by 6 bases and J by 4 bases, and 13 bases separated the two germline ends. Per germline, CDR1 ENHRY and CDR2 SYGVKD. CDR3 sequence: CAISPGQKGNTIYF. Written as DNA, the CDR3 is TGTGCCATCAGCCCCGGACAGAAAGGAAACACCATATATTTT.

V is TRBV24-1 and J is TRBJ1-5; 8 bases align to TRBD1. CDR1 and CDR2 (germline): KGHDR, SFDVKD. This CDR3 is 16 amino acids long. Unmatched junction bases numbered 7, after V lost 1 base and J lost 6 bases. In DNA, the CDR3 is TGTGCCACCAGTGATTTCTTAACAGGGGGTATTCAGCCCCAGCATTTT. Amino acids: CATSDFLTGGIQPQHF.

The rearrangement joins TRBV6-5 to TRBJ2-1; D may be TRBD2 (5 bases). Germline-derived CDR1 and CDR2 are MNHEY and SVGAGI. V was shortened by 0 bases and J by 5 bases, with 14 bases between the two germline ends. This CDR3 is built from 16 residues. CDR3 protein: CASSYSEEMTNNEQFF. The CDR3 nucleotides read TGTGCCAGCAGTTACTCGGAGGAAATGACTAACAATGAGCAGTTCTTC.

This chain joins TRBV27 and TRBJ2-7; possibly TRBD1 for D (5 bases). The CDR3 consists of 16 residues. CDR1 and CDR2 from the germline V gene are MNHEY and SMNVEV (reference sequence). V gave up 0 bases and J gave up 2 bases, with 14 bases separating them. CDR3: CASSLSVGAIAYEQYF. DNA of the CDR3: TGTGCCAGCAGTTTATCGGTAGGGGCCATCGCCTACGAGCAGTACTTC.

The chain recombines TRBV5-4 with TRBJ2-7, with a weak D call TRBD1 (6 bases). The germline CDR1 and CDR2 sequences are SGHNT and YYREEE (reference sequence). The CDR3 runs 14 residues. With 2 bases removed from V and 3 bases from J, the gap between germline ends came to 12 bases. The CDR3 sequence is CASSLFRGNYEQYF. DNA of the CDR3: TGTGCCAGCAGCTTATTCAGGGGTAACTACGAGCAGTACTTC.

This chain links TRBV6-6 with TRBJ1-4; 10 bases are shared with TRBD1. Germline V gene data show CDR1 as MNHNY and CDR2 as SVGAGI (reference sequence). V trimming: 0 bases; J trimming: 6 bases; junction bases outside the gene matches: 1. This CDR3 comprises 15 residues. The CDR3 sequence: CASSYSDRGYEKLFF. CDR3 bases: TGTGCCAGCAGTTACTCGGACAGGGGGTATGAAAAACTGTTTTTT.